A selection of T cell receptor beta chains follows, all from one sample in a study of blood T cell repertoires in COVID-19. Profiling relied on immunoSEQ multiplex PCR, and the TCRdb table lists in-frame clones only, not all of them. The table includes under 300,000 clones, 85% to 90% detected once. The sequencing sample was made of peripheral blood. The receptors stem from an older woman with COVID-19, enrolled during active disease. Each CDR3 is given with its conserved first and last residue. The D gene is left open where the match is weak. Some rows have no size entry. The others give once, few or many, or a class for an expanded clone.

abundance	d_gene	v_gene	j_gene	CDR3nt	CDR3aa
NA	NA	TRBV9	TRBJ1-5	TGTGCCAGCAGCAGGGAGGCCTTGAATCAGCCCCAGCATTTT	CASSREALNQPQHF
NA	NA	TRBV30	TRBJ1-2	TGTGCCTGGAGTGTCAGATCATATGGCTACACCTTC	CAWSVRSYGYTF
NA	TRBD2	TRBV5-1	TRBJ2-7	TGCGCCAGCAGCCCTAGGACTAGCGGGGGCCATCAACCCTACGAGCAGTACTTC	CASSPRTSGGHQPYEQYF
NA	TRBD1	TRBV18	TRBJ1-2	TGTGCCAGCTCACCTATACGGGGAGAGACAGGGACTCTTTATGGCTACACCTTC	CASSPIRGETGTLYGYTF
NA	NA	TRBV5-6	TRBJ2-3	TGTGCCAGCAGCTCGTACGGGGGCACAGATACGCAGTATTTT	CASSSYGGTDTQYF
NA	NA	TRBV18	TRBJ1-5	TGTGCCAGCTCACTCGGACAGTATAGCAATCAGCCCCAGCATTTT	CASSLGQYSNQPQHF
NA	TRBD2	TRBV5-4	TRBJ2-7	TGTGCCAGCAGCCCACCGGGGGGGACGAGCTCCTACGAGCAGTACTTC	CASSPPGGTSSYEQYF
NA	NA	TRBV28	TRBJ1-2	TGTGCCAGCAGGATCTCTAGAGCTAACTATGGCTACACCTTC	CASRISRANYGYTF
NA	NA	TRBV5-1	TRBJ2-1	TGCGCCAGCAGCTTGGGGCCAACGGCTCGGGACTCTACACTCAATGAGCAGTTCTTC	CASSLGPTARDSTLNEQFF
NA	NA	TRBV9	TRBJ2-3	TGTGCCAGCAGCCTGGGACATTCCACCACAGATACGCAGTATTTT	CASSLGHSTTDTQYF
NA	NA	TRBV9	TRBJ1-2	TGTGCCAGCAGCCCTCAGGATGGGGCCTACGGCTACACCTTC	CASSPQDGAYGYTF
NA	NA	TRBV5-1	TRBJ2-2	TGCGCCAGCAGCTTGGTTCAGGAGAACACCGGGGAGCTGTTTTTT	CASSLVQENTGELFF
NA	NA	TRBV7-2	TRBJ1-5	TGTGCCAGCAGCTCACAGGTTCGCAATCAGCCCCAGCATTTT	CASSSQVRNQPQHF
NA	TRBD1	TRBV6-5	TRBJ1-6	TGTGCCAGCAGATCCTCCGGGACAGAACTCTTGCCCCTCCACTTT	CASRSSGTELLPLHF
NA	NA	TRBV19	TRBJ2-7	TGTGCCAGTAGTATAGATCGGGGTACAGGGGAGCAGTACTTC	CASSIDRGTGEQYF
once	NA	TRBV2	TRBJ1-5	TGTGCCAGTCAACAGGGCACGTGGGGGAATCAGCCCCAGCATTTT	CASQQGTWGNQPQHF
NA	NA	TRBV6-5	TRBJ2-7	TGTGCCAGCAGTCAGTTAATCTCCTACGAGCAGTACTTC	CASSQLISYEQYF
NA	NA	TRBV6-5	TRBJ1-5	TGTGCCAGCGGGAGGGGGGTTGAGGGGAATCAGCCCCAGCATTTT	CASGRGVEGNQPQHF
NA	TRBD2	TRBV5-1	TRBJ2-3	TGCGCCAGCAGCTTAGCGGGGGGGCTAGATACGCAGTATTTT	CASSLAGGLDTQYF
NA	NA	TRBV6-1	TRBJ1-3	TGTGCCAGCAGTGAAGCGGAGAGGAGGGCCTCTGGAAACACCATATATTTT	CASSEAERRASGNTIYF
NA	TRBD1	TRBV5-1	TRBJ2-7	TGCGCCAGCAGCCACGGGACAGGAGTCTACGAGCAGTACTTC	CASSHGTGVYEQYF
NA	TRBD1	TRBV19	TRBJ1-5	TGTGCCAGTAGTAGCCTCCCGACAGGGGGCAATCAGCCCCAGCATTTT	CASSSLPTGGNQPQHF
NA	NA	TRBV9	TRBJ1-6	TGTGCCAGCGACAGGCCGAATTCACCCCTCCACTTT	CASDRPNSPLHF
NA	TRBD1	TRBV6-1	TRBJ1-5	TGTGCCAGCAGTGACCCGAACAGGGGATACAGTCAGCCCCAGCATTTT	CASSDPNRGYSQPQHF
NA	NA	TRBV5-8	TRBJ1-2	TGTGCCAGCCTGAGTGGCGGGGATGGCTACACCTTC	CASLSGGDGYTF
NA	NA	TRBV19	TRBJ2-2	TGTGCCAGTAGAAAGGACAGATTTACCGGGGAGCTGTTTTTT	CASRKDRFTGELFF
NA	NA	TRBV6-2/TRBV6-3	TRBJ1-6	TGTGCCAGCAGTTACTGGGGGGGAAGAGGCCTCCACTTT	CASSYWGGRGLHF
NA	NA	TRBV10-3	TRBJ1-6	TGTGCCATCAGCCCGGGGCCGGGGGACTCACCCCTCCACTTT	CAISPGPGDSPLHF
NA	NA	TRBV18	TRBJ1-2	TGTGCCAGCTCGCGGGGGCAAGACTATGGCTACACCTTC	CASSRGQDYGYTF
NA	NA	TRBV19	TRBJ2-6	TGTGCCGTGAATGGCGGCTCTGGGGCCAACGTCCTGACTTTC	CAVNGGSGANVLTF
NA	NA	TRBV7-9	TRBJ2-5	TGTGCCAGCACTAGGGGTCAAGAGACCCAGTACTTC	CASTRGQETQYF
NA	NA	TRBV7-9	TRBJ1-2	TGTGCCAGCAGCCCACAGCCTAACTATGGCTACACCTTC	CASSPQPNYGYTF
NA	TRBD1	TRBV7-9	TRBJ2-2	TGTGCCAGCAGCGCCCACAGGGGGAGCAACACCGGGGAGCTGTTTTTT	CASSAHRGSNTGELFF
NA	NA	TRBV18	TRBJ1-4	TGTGCCAGCTCACCAGGCAGGGGCAGAGGGGAAAAACTGTTTTTT	CASSPGRGRGEKLFF
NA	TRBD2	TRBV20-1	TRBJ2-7	TGCAGTGCGAGTGGGGGGCTAGCGGGCGAGCAGTACTTC	CSASGGLAGEQYF
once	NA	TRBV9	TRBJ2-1	TGTGCCAGCAGCGGAGGGCTCCGCTCCTACAATGAGCAGTTCTTC	CASSGGLRSYNEQFF
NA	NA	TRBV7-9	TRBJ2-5	TGTGCCAGCAGCTCCCCTCCGGGACATATCCAAGAGACCCAGTACTTC	CASSSPPGHIQETQYF
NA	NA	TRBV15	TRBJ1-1	TGTGCCACCAGCAGAGAACAGGGCGAAGCTTTCTTT	CATSREQGEAFF
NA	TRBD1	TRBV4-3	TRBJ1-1	TGCGCCAGCAGCCTTCAGGGGGACTCTGAAGCTTTCTTT	CASSLQGDSEAFF
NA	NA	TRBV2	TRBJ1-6	TGTGCCAGCAGGTGGAGGTCCAACTCCTATAATTCACCCCTCCACTTT	CASRWRSNSYNSPLHF
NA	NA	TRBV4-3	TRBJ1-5	TGCGCCAGCAGCCAAGCTTTAGGGGATGTTCAGCCCCAGCATTTT	CASSQALGDVQPQHF
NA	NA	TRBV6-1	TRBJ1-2	TGTGCCAGCAGTGAGCCAGAGAGGTATGGCTACACCTTC	CASSEPERYGYTF
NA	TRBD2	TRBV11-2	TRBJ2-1	TGTGCCAGCAGCTCTTTAGCGGGGGGGTCGTATAATGAGCAGTTCTTC	CASSSLAGGSYNEQFF
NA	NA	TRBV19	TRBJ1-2	TGTGCCAGTAGTATAGGACAGCACCACCTCTATGGCTACACCTTC	CASSIGQHHLYGYTF
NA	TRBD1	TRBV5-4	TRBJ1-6	TGTGCCAGCAGCGGCCCTGACAGGGGGGCACCCCTCCACTTT	CASSGPDRGAPLHF
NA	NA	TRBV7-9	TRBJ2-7	TGTGCCAGCAGCTTTCAGGGAACCCCCTACGAGCAGTACTTC	CASSFQGTPYEQYF
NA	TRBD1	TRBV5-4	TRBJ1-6	TGTGCCAGCAGCTTGAAGGACAGGGCAGAATCACCCCTCCACTTT	CASSLKDRAESPLHF
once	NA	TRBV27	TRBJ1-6	TGTGCCAGCAGTTTAAGCAATTCACCCCTCCACTTT	CASSLSNSPLHF
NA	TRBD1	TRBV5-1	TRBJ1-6	TGCGCCAGCAGCTTGGAGGGGGCCAATTCACCCCTCCACTTT	CASSLEGANSPLHF
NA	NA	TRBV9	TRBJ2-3	TGTGCCAGCAGCGAAGGCCTCAGGGGCGACACAGATACGCAGTATTTT	CASSEGLRGDTDTQYF
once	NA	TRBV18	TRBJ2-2	TGTGCCAGCTCACTCCGACAAGCGAACACCGGGGAGCTGTTTTTT	CASSLRQANTGELFF
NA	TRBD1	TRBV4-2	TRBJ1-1	TGTGCCAGCAGCCAGACGACAGGGGGGTACACTGAAGCTTTCTTT	CASSQTTGGYTEAFF
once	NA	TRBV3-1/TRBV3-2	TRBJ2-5	TGTGCCAGCAGCCAAGATAGAGAGACCCAGTACTTC	CASSQDRETQYF
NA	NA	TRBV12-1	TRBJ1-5	TGTGCCAGCAGCTTTGACAGGTCTAGCAATCAGCCCCAGCATTTT	CASSFDRSSNQPQHF